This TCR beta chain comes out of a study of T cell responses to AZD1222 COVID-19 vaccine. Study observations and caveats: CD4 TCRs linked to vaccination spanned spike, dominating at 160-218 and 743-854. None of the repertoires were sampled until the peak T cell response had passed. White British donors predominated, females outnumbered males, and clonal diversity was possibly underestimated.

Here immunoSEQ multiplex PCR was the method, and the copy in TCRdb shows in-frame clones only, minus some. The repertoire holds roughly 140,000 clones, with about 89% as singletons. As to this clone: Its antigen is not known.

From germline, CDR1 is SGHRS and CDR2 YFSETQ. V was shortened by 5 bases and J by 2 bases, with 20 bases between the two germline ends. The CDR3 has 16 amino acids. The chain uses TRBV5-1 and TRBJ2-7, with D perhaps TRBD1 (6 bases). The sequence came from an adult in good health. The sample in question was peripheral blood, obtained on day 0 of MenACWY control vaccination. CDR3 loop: CASRKGPDGTTYEQYF. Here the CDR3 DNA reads TGCGCCAGCAGAAAGGGCCCGGACGGGACAACCTACGAGCAGTACTTC.